Below, 13 T cell receptor beta chains from the same sample are listed, as sequenced in a study of cytomegalovirus exposure and HLA in healthy donors (dated 2017 in TCRdb). The library was made by the immunoSEQ multiplex PCR assay. The multiplex PCR relied on a mix of 60 forward primers for TCR Vbeta segments and 13 reverse primers for TCR Jbeta segments. In TCRdb, the immuneACCESS table is reduced to in-frame sequences with V and J assigned. These tables do not hold every clone; where another copy was compared, an unresolved V gene accounts for under half, and the others remain unexplained. Present in this sample are fewer than 250,000 clones, less than 85% of which were seen just once. About 0.22% of the sample is in the top ten clones. Sequencing was done on a sample of PBMCs. The source of these receptors is a girl aged 2 to 10 in good health and CMV-seronegative.

This chain joins TRBV5-1 and TRBJ2-7; D unresolved. Trimming left V 4 bases short and J 6 bases short, with 11 bases between. The germline V gene encodes CDR1 SGHRS and CDR2 YFSETQ. This CDR3 comprises 12 residues. The CDR3: CASSGGTVEQYF. CDR3 DNA: TGCGCCAGCAGCGGCGGTACGGTCGAGCAGTACTTC.

This chain connects TRBV5-6 to TRBJ1-2, with a tentative D call TRBD1 (5 bases). Trimming stripped 3 bases from V and 14 bases from J, with 20 bases between. Germline V gives CDR1 SGHDT, CDR2 YYEEEE. The CDR3 loop spans 13 amino acids. CDR3 nucleotides: TGTGCCAGCAGCTACGCTGACAGACCGCTACATACCTTC. Translating it yields CASSYADRPLHTF.

This rearrangement joins TRBV10-3 to TRBJ2-5; 8 nucleotides match TRBD2. Trimming took 2 bases from V and 10 from J; bases not matched to a gene: 15. This CDR3 is 16 amino acids long. Per the germline V gene, CDR1 is ENHRY and CDR2 is SYGVKD. The CDR3 region has the DNA TGTGCCATCAGTGAGAGGGGGGTAGCGGGGTTCCAAAACCAGTACTTC. It specifies CAISERGVAGFQNQYF.

This clone has just a few counts. The gene calls are TRBV7-9 and TRBJ2-7, with 9 bases lining up with TRBD1. CDR3 length: 15 amino acids. V lost 5 bases to trimming and J lost 3 bases; unmatched junction nucleotides: 8. CDR1 and CDR2 (germline): SEHNR, FQNEAQ (reference sequence). CDR3 sequence reads: CASSHSGTGFYEQYF. DNA for the CDR3: TGTGCCAGCAGCCACTCCGGGACAGGGTTCTACGAGCAGTACTTC.

The chain couples TRBV19 to TRBJ1-1; D unclear. Trimming took off 1 base at V and 0 bases at J, with 12 bases between the two ends. Germline V CDR1 and CDR2: LNHDA, SQIVND (reference sequence). The CDR3 is made up of 16 amino acids. This CDR3 reads CASSIGVTEMNTEAFF. As DNA, the CDR3 is TGTGCCAGTAGTATAGGTGTCACAGAGATGAACACTGAAGCTTTCTTT.

This chain joins TRBV29-1 and TRBJ2-3, with D possibly being TRBD2 (5 bases). The CDR3 has 15 amino acids. V was trimmed by 0 bases and J by 2 bases, leaving 12 bases between them. Germline-derived CDR1 and CDR2 are SQVTM and ANQGSEA. Here the CDR3 reads CSVEDLRDLTDTQYF. CDR3 nucleotide sequence: TGCAGCGTTGAAGACTTGAGGGATCTCACAGATACGCAGTATTTT.

This clone was seen a single time. Written as DNA, the CDR3 is TGTGCCTGGAGTCGGTCCCAGGGGGGCAATCAGCCCCAGCATTTT. Amino acid sequence: CAWSRSQGGNQPQHF. This sequence joins TRBV30 and TRBJ1-5, with 7 bases aligning to TRBD1. This CDR3 has 15 amino acids. Germline-derived CDR1 and CDR2 are GTSNPN and SVGIG (reference sequence). V shed 2 bases, J shed 2 bases, and the junction held 6 bases outside the gene matches.

The V and J genes are TRBV4-1 and TRBJ2-7; 8 bases align to TRBD2. Germline V gene data show CDR1 as MGHRA and CDR2 as YSYEKL. This CDR3 contains 17 residues. The ends lost 1 base at V and 4 bases at J; junction bases unmatched: 12. CDR3 amino acids: CASSQVHGGGSEYEQYF. As DNA, the CDR3 is TGCGCCAGCAGCCAAGTACACGGGGGGGGAAGTGAGTACGAGCAGTACTTC.

The chain joins TRBV14 to TRBJ2-3, with D possibly TRBD2 on 5 matching bases. Trimming removed 8 bases at V and 4 bases at J, with 16 bases between. CDR1 is SGHDN, CDR2 FVKESK, per germline. The CDR3 sequence is 14 residues long. CDR3 loop: CASAGGLSSDTQYF. The CDR3 nucleotides read TGTGCCAGCGCAGGCGGACTTTCTTCAGATACGCAGTATTTT.

V usage is TRBV7-9 and J usage is TRBJ2-3; 7 nucleotides agree with TRBD2. J lost 3 bases, V lost 5 bases, and 11 bases had no gene match. Germline values: CDR1 SEHNR, CDR2 FQNEAQ (reference sequence). This CDR3 comprises 16 residues. The chain's CDR3 is CASSLKVAGETDTQYF. In DNA form, the CDR3 reads TGTGCCAGCAGCCTGAAGGTTGCGGGGGAGACAGATACGCAGTATTTT.

V is TRBV7-3 and J is TRBJ2-7; 12 bases map to TRBD2. The CDR3 contains 15 residues. J was trimmed by 1 base and V by 2 bases; bases with no gene match: 0. In germline, CDR1 is SGHTA, CDR2 FQGTGA. This CDR3 reads CASSLLAGGSYEQYF. CDR3 sequence (DNA): TGTGCCAGCAGCTTACTAGCGGGGGGGTCCTACGAGCAGTACTTC.

The chain couples TRBV5-1 to TRBJ2-5; possible D gene TRBD1, 6 bases. V shed 1 base and J shed 4 bases, with 11 bases lying between them. Germline V CDR1 and CDR2: SGHRS, YFSETQ. The CDR3 loop spans 14 amino acids. The CDR3 is CASSLTGPRETQYF. CDR3 in DNA: TGCGCCAGCAGCTTGACAGGGCCTCGAGAGACCCAGTACTTC.

The J gene is TRBJ1-1, the V gene TRBV2, with 7 positions matching TRBD1. After removal of 6 bases from V and 0 bases from J, the junction contained 4 bases not matched to a gene. This CDR3 is 14 amino acids long. Germline CDR1 reads SNHLY; CDR2 reads FYNNEI. The CDR3 sequence is CASRGGQMNTEAFF. The CDR3 region has the DNA TGTGCCAGCAGGGGGGGACAGATGAACACTGAAGCTTTCTTT.